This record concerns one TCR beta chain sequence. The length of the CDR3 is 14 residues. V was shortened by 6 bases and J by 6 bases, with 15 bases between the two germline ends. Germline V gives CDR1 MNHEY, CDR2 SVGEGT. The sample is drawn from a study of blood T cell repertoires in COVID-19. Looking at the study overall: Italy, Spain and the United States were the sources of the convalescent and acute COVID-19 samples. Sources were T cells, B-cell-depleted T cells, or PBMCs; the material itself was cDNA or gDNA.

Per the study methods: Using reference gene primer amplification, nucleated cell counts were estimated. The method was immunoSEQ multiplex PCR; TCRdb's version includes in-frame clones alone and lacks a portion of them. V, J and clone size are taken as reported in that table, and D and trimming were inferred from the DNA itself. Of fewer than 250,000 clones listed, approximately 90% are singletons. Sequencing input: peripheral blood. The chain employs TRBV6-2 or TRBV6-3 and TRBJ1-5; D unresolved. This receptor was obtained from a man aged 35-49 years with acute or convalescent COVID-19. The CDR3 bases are TGTGCCAGCAGCCCTCAGGCGGGAAGTCAGCCCCAGCATTTT. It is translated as CASSPQAGSQPQHF.